This T cell receptor beta chain was identified in a study of T-cell memory formation after mild COVID-19. Study-level results: Mainly CM and EM harbored the contracting CD4+ clones; mainly EMRA harbored the CD8+ ones.

This CDR3 has 14 residues. With 3 bases removed from V and 1 base from J, the gap between germline ends came to 9 bases. Germline V gives CDR1 SGHVS, CDR2 FQNEAQ. This clonotype was counted a few times. Its antigen is currently unknown. TCRdb re-called the 5' RACE reads with MiXCR, one entry per CDR3 protein. Among about 240,000 distinct CDR3 sequences, 8% to 9.5% were seen once, and the ten largest hold around a fifth. This clonotype was obtained from a man younger than 30 who had mild COVID-19 (a few samples of this study predate the infection). Cell type and time point are not known. This chain links TRBV7-8 with TRBJ2-5, with no clear D. Sequenced: PBMCs or a T cell subset sorted from them (not recorded which). CDR3 DNA sequence: TGTGCCAGCAGCTTCTATAGGGTCCAAGAGACCCAGTACTTC. It specifies CASSFYRVQETQYF.